This TCR beta chain was retrieved from a study of monozygotic twins with cystic fibrosis. Study-wide context: Roughly 3 micrograms of fragmented DNA underwent about 14 PCR cycles for library preparation. Study-level results: The repertoire was suggested to be naive-dominated, clonality median approximately 0.0098. J usage was most co-twin-similar in 8 of 16 pairs, V in 13.

Of note for this clone: Antigen: not known.

The germline V and J ends were trimmed by 0 bases and 8 bases, with 13 bases remaining between them. Germline lookup yields CDR1 SGHTA and CDR2 FQGNSA. This CDR3 has 15 residues. The data were produced by immunoSEQ multiplex PCR, yet TCRdb's version contains in-frame clones alone and is incomplete. The sample holds approximately 36,000 clones; about 89% are singletons and the top ten take about 0.2%. The sequenced material came from blood. V gene TRBV7-2 combines with J gene TRBJ1-4, with D possibly being TRBD1 (6 bases). This receptor was identified in a boy younger than 10 with cystic fibrosis. The CDR3 coding sequence is TGTGCCAGCAGCTTAGCGCCGGGGGCCTGGGAAAAACTGTTTTTT. It codes for CASSLAPGAWEKLFF.